The present T cell receptor (beta chain) was sequenced within a study of T cells in tuberculosis. Study background: CD1B tetramers identified T cells specific for mycobacterial lipid GMM.

Only in-frame clones appear in the TCRdb table, and some are missing; sequencing was by immunoSEQ multiplex PCR. Of 80,000 to 100,000 clones listed, approximately 91% are singletons. There are 19 residues in the CDR3. The germline V gene has CDR1 SGHRS and CDR2 YFSETQ. V gave up 1 base and J gave up 7 bases; unmatched junction bases: 19. Sorting used thawed, overnight-rested PBMC stained with anti-CD3, a viability dye and GMM-loaded CD1B tetramer. The lipid loaded on the CD1B tetramers was C32 glucose monomycolate from Rhodococcus equi. CD14-expressing monocytes were removed from PBMC before cryopreservation and sorting. Each donor contributed 75,000 to 100,000 sorted tetramer-negative cells. Whole-study findings and limits: T cells binding CD1B-GMM tetramer weakly possibly escaped the sort.

J is TRBJ1-2 and V is TRBV5-1; 10 nucleotides line up with TRBD1. The specimen sequenced was CD1b-GMM tetramer-negative cells sorted from PBMCs. This TCR was sampled from an adult woman with latent tuberculosis. CDR3 protein: CASSLLPSANRQGAGGYTF. CDR3 in DNA: TGCGCCAGCAGCTTGTTACCCTCAGCCAATCGACAGGGGGCTGGTGGCTACACCTTC.